This TCR beta chain was recovered during a study of blood T cell repertoires in COVID-19. In the study overall: The United States, Italy and Spain were the sources of the acute and convalescent COVID-19 samples. Sources were T cells, B-cell-depleted T cells, or PBMCs; the material itself was cDNA or gDNA.

Trimming pared 6 bases from V and 1 base from J, leaving 12 bases between. CDR1 and CDR2 (germline): SNHLY, FYNNEI. This CDR3 contains 15 residues. Clinical history as reported by participants underpinned cohort assignment. Original handling: Amplification of reference gene primers was used by the study to estimate nucleated cell counts. The assay was immunoSEQ multiplex PCR, and TCRdb's table has in-frame clones only and misses some. The D gene and trimming were derived from the DNA, and the V and J assignments and clone size from that table. The sample consists of about 210,000 clones, roughly 90% of them appearing once.

The sequenced sample consisted of PBMCs or T cells enriched from blood (not recorded which). The sequence came from a man aged 18 to 30 with acute COVID-19. V usage is TRBV2 and J usage is TRBJ2-2; D remains ambiguous. The CDR3 sequence is CASRDNSLNTGELFF. In DNA form, the CDR3 reads TGTGCCAGCAGAGACAATTCTTTGAACACCGGGGAGCTGTTTTTT.